Described below is a single TCR beta chain sequence and its context. Its antigen remains unknown. This CDR3 is 14 amino acids long. V lost 5 bases to trimming and J lost 6 bases, with 14 bases between them. Per germline, CDR1 LNHDA and CDR2 SQIVND (reference sequence). The protocol attached unique molecular identifiers to individual cDNA molecules. TCRdb processed the 5' RACE reads anew with MiXCR; each CDR3 protein has one entry. The data contain about 83,000 distinct CDR3 sequences, 8% to 13% of them singletons. The data stem from a study of early T cells in non-severe SARS-CoV-2 infection. Whole-study context: The study sequenced bulk RNA from unsorted whole blood, with chains unpaired. Whole-study findings and limits: The study's VDJdb matching favored anti-spike CD8 responses and missed private and CD4 specificities.

This chain joins TRBV19 and TRBJ2-1; D remains unclear. The sequenced sample was whole blood, obtained at baseline. The sequence was collected from an adult who was a healthcare worker with PCR-confirmed SARS-CoV-2 infection or an uninfected control (not recorded which). The CDR3: CASSFGFKVNEQFF. CDR3 nucleotides: TGTGCCAGTAGTTTCGGTTTTAAGGTCAATGAGCAGTTCTTC.